The 15 T cell receptor beta chains listed next were all sequenced from one sample in a study of shared clonotypes between healthy human individuals. Some clones are missing from TCRdb's copy, which holds only in-frame ones; the method was immunoSEQ multiplex PCR. Here the sample spans hundreds of thousands of clones, 92% being singletons. The naive CD8 fraction comprised CD45RO-negative cells positively selected for CCR7 and excluded terminally differentiated effector memory CD45RA+ cells. Material: naive CD8+ T cells sorted from blood. Receptors were obtained from a man aged 25 to 40 in good health.

This clone appeared once. The V and J genes are TRBV4-2 and TRBJ1-1; TRBD1 is a possible D gene (6 bases). Trimming took 3 bases from V and 4 from J, leaving 21 bases between them. In germline, CDR1 is LGHNA, CDR2 YNFKEQ. CDR3 length: 17 amino acids. Written as DNA, the CDR3 is TGTGCCAGCAGCCAGAGATGGGACACCCCCGATACCACTGAAGCTTTCTTT. This codes for CASSQRWDTPDTTEAFF.

The chain recombines TRBV6-6 with TRBJ1-5; 9 positions match TRBD1. The V gene's germline CDR1 is MNHNY and CDR2 SVGAGI (reference sequence). CDR3 length: 16 residues. Losses at the gene ends were 1 base for V and 3 bases for J; bases not matched to a gene: 4. As DNA, the CDR3 is TGTGCCAGCAGTTACTTGGGACAGGGATTCAATCAGCCCCAGCATTTT. Amino acids: CASSYLGQGFNQPQHF.

The rearrangement links TRBV7-2 to TRBJ2-7, with D possibly being TRBD1 or TRBD2 (5 bases each). CDR1 is SGHTA, CDR2 FQGNSA, per germline. Trimming took 1 base from V and 5 from J, leaving 12 bases between them. The CDR3 extends over 14 amino acids. CDR3 sequence: CASSLEGTIHEQYF. The DNA of the CDR3 is TGTGCCAGCAGCTTAGAAGGGACGATCCACGAGCAGTACTTC.

The rearrangement uses TRBV27 and TRBJ2-7; the D is unclear. V was cut by 5 bases and J by 0 bases, with 17 bases left in between. Germline CDR1 and CDR2: MNHEY and SMNVEV (reference sequence). CDR3 length: 16 amino acids. CDR3 in DNA: TGTGCCAGCAGTATCCTGCCCTTAGGACGCTCCTACGAGCAGTACTTC. Translation: CASSILPLGRSYEQYF.

The V call is TRBV18, the J call TRBJ2-1; 10 bases agree with TRBD2. With 6 bases clipped from V and 6 bases from J, the junction kept 14 bases outside the gene matches. This CDR3 region has 17 residues. Per the germline V gene, CDR1 is KGHSH and CDR2 is LQKENI. CDR3 bases: TGTGCCAGCTCCCCTCTAGCGGGAGCTCACTCCGGCAATGAGCAGTTCTTC. It is translated as CASSPLAGAHSGNEQFF.

The rearrangement uses TRBV5-6 and TRBJ2-7; D gene unclear. V was cut by 6 bases and J by 5 bases, with 15 bases left in between. The CDR3 runs to 13 residues. Germline V CDR1 and CDR2: SGHDT, YYEEEE. CDR3 amino acids: CASTAVGFDEQYF. CDR3 coding DNA: TGTGCCAGCACCGCGGTGGGGTTTGACGAGCAGTACTTC.

This rearrangement joins TRBV7-6 to TRBJ2-1; TRBD2 matches 14 bases. In germline, CDR1 is SGHVS, CDR2 FNYEAQ. The CDR3 covers 17 residues. Trimming cost V 5 bases and J 8 bases; bases outside gene matches: 11. The CDR3 region has the DNA TGTGCCAGCAGCCAGACTAGCGGGAGGGCCGTTCTACATGAGCAGTTCTTC. Protein sequence: CASSQTSGRAVLHEQFF.

The gene calls are TRBV28 and TRBJ1-3; no clear D. CDR1 is MDHEN and CDR2 is SYDVKM in the germline V gene. CDR3 length equals 14 residues. Trimming stripped 6 bases from V and 0 bases from J, with 9 bases between. CDR3 in DNA: TGTGCCAGCAGATTAGAGAGCTCTGGAAACACCATATATTTT. Translating it yields CASRLESSGNTIYF.

The CDR3 protein is CASSLETFPGELFF. In DNA, the CDR3 is TGTGCCAGCAGTTTGGAGACATTCCCCGGGGAGCTGTTTTTT. This chain links TRBV27 with TRBJ2-2; D is undetermined. V was cut by 3 bases and J by 6 bases, with 11 bases left in between. This CDR3 is built from 14 residues. CDR1 is MNHEY and CDR2 is SMNVEV in the germline V gene (reference sequence).

This chain connects TRBV7-9 to TRBJ1-1, with 7 bases fitting TRBD1. CDR1 is SEHNR, CDR2 FQNEAQ, per germline (reference sequence). Trimming at V came to 5 bases and at J to 7 bases, leaving 1 base not matched to a gene. This CDR3 has 11 residues. The CDR3 DNA is TGTGCCAGCAGCCGGACAGGTGAAGCTTTCTTT. It is translated as CASSRTGEAFF.

J is TRBJ2-1 and V is TRBV7-6; 9 bases align to TRBD2. CDR3 length equals 14 residues. The trim removed 6 bases at V and 4 bases at J, leaving 4 bases unmatched. Germline V lookup: CDR1 SGHVS, CDR2 FNYEAQ. The DNA of the CDR3 is TGTGCCAGCAGTACTAGCGGGTATTACAATGAGCAGTTCTTC. It encodes CASSTSGYYNEQFF.

V gene TRBV28 combines with J gene TRBJ2-2; possibly TRBD2 for D (5 bases). The CDR3 is 15 residues long. Trimming removed 6 bases from V and 7 bases from J, with 18 bases in between. Germline assignment: CDR1 MDHEN and CDR2 SYDVKM. CDR3 nucleotides: TGTGCCAGCAGAAGCTTTCGGGGTCCCGGCGGGGAGCTGTTTTTT. Translation gives CASRSFRGPGGELFF. The entire variable domain, with the rest obtained from reference TRBV28 and TRBJ2-2, is as follows: DVKVTQSSRYLVKRTGEKVFLECVQDMDHENMFWYRQDPGLGLRLIYFSYDVKMKEKGDIPEGYSVSREKKERFSLILESASTNQTSMYLCASRSFRGPGGELFFGEGSRLTVL.

This chain joins TRBV2 and TRBJ2-7; TRBD1 is a possible D gene (6 bases). Germline V gene data show CDR1 as SNHLY and CDR2 as FYNNEI. This CDR3 region has 16 residues. Trimming pared 1 base from V and 6 bases from J, leaving 19 bases between. The CDR3 spells CASSEVLSGVLIEQYF. The CDR3, as DNA: TGTGCCAGCAGTGAAGTTCTCTCAGGGGTCTTAATCGAGCAGTACTTC.

The V gene is TRBV7-6, the J gene TRBJ2-5; D perhaps matches TRBD1 (5 bases). Deletions cut 1 base from V and 5 bases from J, with 14 bases between. The CDR3 length is 15 residues. Germline CDR1 SGHVS, CDR2 FNYEAQ. CDR3 bases: TGTGCCAGCAGCTTAGTTCATCCAGGGCGGGAGACCCAGTACTTC. Amino acids: CASSLVHPGRETQYF.

The gene calls are TRBV4-3 and TRBJ1-4; D gene unclear. Germline V CDR1 and CDR2: LGHNA, YSLEER. V gave up 0 bases and J gave up 0 bases, with 5 bases separating them. CDR3 length: 15 residues. This CDR3 is CASSQEQTTNEKLFF. The DNA for the CDR3 is TGCGCCAGCAGCCAAGAACAGACAACTAATGAAAAACTGTTTTTT.